The T cell receptor beta chain under discussion was sequenced for a study of CD8 T cells in ankylosing spondylitis. Study-wide findings and caveats: As reported, disease-linked clones showed significant enrichment in matched ankylosing spondylitis synovial fluid.

The V gene lost 3 bases and the J gene lost 3 bases, with 12 bases spanning the gap. This CDR3 contains 14 residues. Per germline, CDR1 SGDLS and CDR2 YYNGEE. Each CDR3 protein is one row after TCRdb ran MiXCR on the 5' RACE reads. The table includes approximately 42,000 distinct CDR3 sequences, under 4.5% detected once. This clonotype was picked up many times. Its matching antigen is unknown. The receptor comes from a female donor with ankylosing spondylitis or in good health (not recorded which). The sequenced sample consisted of blood, either unsorted or a sorted T cell fraction (not recorded which). The rearrangement joins TRBV9 to TRBJ1-1; the D is unclear. CDR3 DNA sequence: TGTGCCAGCAGCGGACTTGGGGAGGACACTGAAGCTTTCTTT. Residues: CASSGLGEDTEAFF.